This TCR beta chain appears in the sequencing data of a study of human T cells and chemical hapten exposure. Study-level information: Sensitizing treatment utilized 2% DPC over a roughly 2 cm by roughly 2 cm portion of upper inner arm skin.

Trimming stripped 1 base from V and 5 bases from J, with 14 bases between. The germline CDR1 and CDR2 sequences are DFQATT and SNEGSKA (reference sequence). This CDR3 spans 15 amino acids. TCRdb called the RACE reads again in MiXCR, with one record for every CDR3 protein. The data hold tens of thousands of distinct CDR3 sequences, with about 9.4% observed a single time. Documented time point: pre-sensitization, week 0. Treatment here: therapeutic diphenylcyclopropenone sensitization with weekly scalp DPC. Whole blood, unfractionated, served as the material for total RNA extraction. The receptor was isolated from a man in his fifties with alopecia areata. Some clones in this sample may be carry-over from other donors' samples. Here the sequenced sample was whole blood, taken in connection with sensitization to the hapten diphenylcyclopropenone (DPC). V gene TRBV20-1 combines with J gene TRBJ1-4; weak D call: TRBD1 (6 bases). As DNA, the CDR3 is TGCAGTGCTAGAGGTGTTCGGGGGGCGAATGAAAAACTGTTTTTT. This gives the protein CSARGVRGANEKLFF.